This T cell receptor (beta chain) was identified in a study of T cell changes during pregnancy in multiple sclerosis. The germline V gene has CDR1 SGHRS and CDR2 YFSETQ. Trimming removed 1 base from V and 3 bases from J, with 10 bases in between. The length of the CDR3 is 15 residues. TCRdb keeps only in-frame clones here, not all; method: immunoSEQ multiplex PCR. Of about 36,000 clones in the sample, 93% are singletons; the top ten hold roughly 0.41%. This chain links TRBV5-1 with TRBJ2-2, with a possible D match to TRBD2 (6 bases). The receptor's source is a female donor with multiple sclerosis, enrolled in a pregnancy study. The sample consisted of CD4+ T cells from peripheral blood mononuclear cells, taken in the first trimester of pregnancy. The DNA of the CDR3 is TGCGCCAGCAGCTTGACCGGGAGCGACACCGGGGAGCTGTTTTTT. Translation gives CASSLTGSDTGELFF.